The source of this TCR beta chain is a study of T cells in Graves' hyperthyroidism and ophthalmopathy. Study-level background: Upon initial diagnosis and before any treatment, peripheral blood was collected.

Study outcomes and limitations: Researchers found most expanded thyroid clonotypes above 0.001 in blood as well. Ophthalmopathy was identified by the model a median approximately 6.9 months ahead of onset.

RNA transcripts served as the template for amplifying TCR beta CDR3 regions. With the HTBI primer set, the TCR CDR3 went through a first round of RT-PCR. Each CDR3 protein gets one entry after TCRdb re-called the multiplex PCR reads with MiXCR. The table lists around 350,000 distinct CDR3 sequences, more than 15% of them singletons, with roughly a quarter in the top ten. Details on this clonotype: Antigen unknown.

Hyperthyroidism in the patients, aged 18 to 65, was newly diagnosed and under 2 months in duration. Losses at the gene ends were 1 base for V and 3 bases for J; bases not matched to a gene: 12. From germline, CDR1 is DFQATT and CDR2 SNEGSKA (reference sequence). The CDR3 loop spans 17 amino acids. Sequencing was performed on blood. The rearrangement uses TRBV20-1 and TRBJ2-7, with 10 bases that match TRBD2. This TCR derives from a woman between 18 and 30 years old with Graves' hyperthyroidism that later progressed to Graves' ophthalmopathy. CDR3 in amino acids: CSARVSQEASGSYEQYF. CDR3 coding DNA: TGCAGTGCTAGAGTTTCCCAAGAGGCTAGCGGGAGCTACGAGCAGTACTTC.